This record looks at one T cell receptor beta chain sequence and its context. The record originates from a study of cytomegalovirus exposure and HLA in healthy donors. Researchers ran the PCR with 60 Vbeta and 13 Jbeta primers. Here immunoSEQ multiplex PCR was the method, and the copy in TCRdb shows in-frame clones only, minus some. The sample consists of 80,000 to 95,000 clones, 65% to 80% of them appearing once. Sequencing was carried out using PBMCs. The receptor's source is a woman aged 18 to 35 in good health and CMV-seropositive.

The CDR3 reads CASSSGTPDQPQHF. CDR3 DNA: TGTGCCAGCAGTTCCGGGACACCAGATCAGCCCCAGCATTTT. The rearrangement joins TRBV2 to TRBJ1-5; D is possibly TRBD1 (6 bases). Trimming pared 5 bases from V and 5 bases from J, leaving 13 bases between. The CDR3 runs to 14 residues. Germline V CDR1 and CDR2: SNHLY, FYNNEI.